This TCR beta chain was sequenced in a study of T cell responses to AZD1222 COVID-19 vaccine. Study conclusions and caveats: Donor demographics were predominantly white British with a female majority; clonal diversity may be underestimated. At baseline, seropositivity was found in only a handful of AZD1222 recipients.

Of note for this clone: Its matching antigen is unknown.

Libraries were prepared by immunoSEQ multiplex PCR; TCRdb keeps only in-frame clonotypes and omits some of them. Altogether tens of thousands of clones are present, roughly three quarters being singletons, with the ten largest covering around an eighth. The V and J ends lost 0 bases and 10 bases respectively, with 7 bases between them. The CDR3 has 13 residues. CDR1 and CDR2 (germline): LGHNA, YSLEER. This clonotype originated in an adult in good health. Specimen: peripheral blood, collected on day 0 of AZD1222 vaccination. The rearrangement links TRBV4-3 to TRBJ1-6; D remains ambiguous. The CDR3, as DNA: TGCGCCAGCAGCCAAGATTCCCGCTCACCCCTCCACTTT. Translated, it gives CASSQDSRSPLHF.